The 21 T cell receptor beta chains in this list originate from one sample, sequenced in a study of T cells in Graves' hyperthyroidism and ophthalmopathy. The investigators amplified TCR beta CDR3 regions from RNA transcripts. The TCR CDR3 first-round RT-PCR relied on the HTBI primer set. MiXCR was run by TCRdb on the multiplex PCR reads, yielding one entry per CDR3 protein. The table records about 50,000 distinct CDR3 sequences, 45% to 50% of them present only once. The sample comprised peripheral blood or thyroid tissue (not recorded which). The receptors derive from a woman between 50 and 59 years old with Graves' hyperthyroidism.

The sample holds many counts of this clonotype. J is TRBJ2-1 and V is TRBV7-9; D possibly matches TRBD1 or TRBD2 (5 bases each). V was cut by 1 base and J by 15 bases, with 19 bases left in between. From germline, CDR1 is SEHNR and CDR2 FQNEAQ (reference sequence). This CDR3 is built from 14 residues. The CDR3 loop reads CASSLGDGARGWFF. The CDR3 bases are TGTGCCAGCAGCTTAGGAGACGGGGCGCGTGGCTGGTTCTTC.

The chain recombines TRBV25-1 with TRBJ2-7, with unresolved D. Germline lookup yields CDR1 MGHDK and CDR2 SYGVNS. There are 9 residues in the CDR3. V was trimmed by 11 bases and J by 2 bases, leaving 4 bases between them. The CDR3 loop is CAGPYEQYF. CDR3 sequence (DNA): TGTGCCGGACCCTACGAGCAGTACTTC.

This clonotype was seen just once. The rearrangement joins TRBV20-1 to TRBJ2-1; 7 bases agree with TRBD2. Germline-derived CDR1 and CDR2 are DFQATT and SNEGSKA (reference sequence). V shed 3 bases, J shed 6 bases, and the junction held 11 bases outside the gene matches. The CDR3 length is 15 residues. The CDR3 DNA sequence: TGCAGTGCTAGTTTCCCCCTAGCGGCGTTCAATGAGCAGTTCTTC. It is translated as CSASFPLAAFNEQFF.

In this sample, this clonotype turned up many times. V is TRBV20-1 and J is TRBJ2-3, with TRBD1 identical over 7 bases. The CDR3 spans 12 residues. Germline V gives CDR1 DFQATT, CDR2 SNEGSKA (reference sequence). CDR3 coding DNA: TGCAGCCCGAAAGGGGGCGCAGATACGCAGTATTTT. It is translated as CSPKGGADTQYF.

This clonotype was seen just once. The chain has TRBV7-2 and TRBJ1-4; D is possibly TRBD1 (5 bases). Trimming removed 5 bases at V and 7 bases at J, with 11 bases between. This CDR3 has 13 residues. The germline V gene has CDR1 SGHTA and CDR2 FQGNSA. The CDR3 DNA reads TGTGCCAGCAGCCCCGGACACACTGAAAAACTGTTTTTT. The encoded protein is CASSPGHTEKLFF.

This clonotype has at least ten counts. The V call is TRBV11-2, the J call TRBJ2-5; 9 bases line up with TRBD1. Germline trimming cut 5 bases from V and 9 bases from J; bases unmatched to any gene: 13. CDR3 size: 15 residues. Germline V gives CDR1 SGHAT, CDR2 FQNNGV. The DNA for the CDR3 is TGTGCCAGCAGCCGAGTTTCGACAGGGGGTAAGGCCCAGTACTTC. This translates into CASSRVSTGGKAQYF.

The chain recombines TRBV20-1 with TRBJ2-5; 12 bases agree with TRBD2. After removal of 1 base from V and 3 bases from J, the junction contained 6 bases not matched to a gene. Germline V gene data show CDR1 as DFQATT and CDR2 as SNEGSKA (reference sequence). The CDR3 sequence is 16 residues long. The CDR3 bases are TGCAGTGCTAGAGCCATGACTAGCGGGAGCGAAGAGACCCAGTACTTC. It encodes CSARAMTSGSEETQYF.

The chain is built from TRBV6-5 and TRBJ2-2, with D unclear. Trimming shortened V by 11 bases and J by 1 base, and 11 bases separated the two germline ends. CDR1 is MNHEY, CDR2 SVGAGI, per germline. This CDR3 is 13 amino acids long. The CDR3 nucleotides read TGTGCCGCCTCCCGTGGGAACACCGGGGAGCTGTTTTTT. It specifies CAASRGNTGELFF.

This clonotype was recorded at least ten times. The rearrangement links TRBV29-1 to TRBJ1-5, with D unresolved. This CDR3 has 13 residues. V lost 6 bases and J lost 6, with 15 bases in between. Germline-derived CDR1 and CDR2 are SQVTM and ANQGSEA. The CDR3 bases are TGCAGCGTAGTACCTGAAATTGGTCAGCCCCAGCATTTT. Amino acids: CSVVPEIGQPQHF.

The CDR3 protein is CASSRAHRDHEQYF. The CDR3, as DNA: TGTGCCAGCAGCCGAGCCCACAGGGATCACGAGCAGTACTTC. The chain employs TRBV7-6 and TRBJ2-7; D is perhaps TRBD1 (6 bases). Germline loops: CDR1 SGHVS, CDR2 FNYEAQ. Trimming stripped 5 bases from V and 5 bases from J, with 16 bases between. The CDR3 runs 14 residues.

Turning to this clonotype: Being one base from a much bigger clone, this may be a read error. The CDR3 end shows no conserved phenylalanine or tryptophan, and so a read error is likely. The chain carries TRBV13 and TRBJ2-2, with TRBD2 matching over 10 bases. Germline loops: CDR1 PRHDT, CDR2 FYEKMQ (reference sequence). The trim removed 1 base at V and 7 bases at J, leaving 9 bases unmatched. The CDR3 sequence is 17 residues long. As DNA, the CDR3 is TGTGCCAGCAGCTTAGACGCCCTAGCGGGAGCGGGCGGGGAGCTGTTTTCT. It is translated as CASSLDALAGAGGELFS.

This clonotype was seen at least ten times. The V gene is TRBV28, the J gene TRBJ2-5, with TRBD1 as a possible D gene (6 bases). CDR1 is MDHEN and CDR2 is SYDVKM in the germline V gene. Trimming took 1 base from V and 5 from J, leaving 17 bases between them. The CDR3 is 16 residues long. Here the CDR3 reads CASSLLQGGKMETQYF. CDR3 bases: TGTGCCAGCAGTTTATTGCAAGGGGGAAAGATGGAGACCCAGTACTTC.

A remark on this clonotype: The conserved final phenylalanine or tryptophan is absent from the CDR3, which likely points to a read error. The chain carries TRBV10-3 and TRBJ1-5; D uncertain. Germline V CDR1 and CDR2: ENHRY, SYGVKD. This CDR3 has 13 amino acids. V lost 7 bases, J lost 3 bases, and 10 bases lay in between. The CDR3 here is CAITMEINQPQHT. DNA of the CDR3: TGTGCCATCACCATGGAGATCAATCAGCCCCAGCATACA.

The sample holds one count of this clonotype. The V call is TRBV29-1, the J call TRBJ2-1, with 11 bases matching TRBD2. Germline V lookup: CDR1 SQVTM, CDR2 ANQGSEA. With 5 bases clipped from V and 7 bases from J, the junction kept 7 bases outside the gene matches. The CDR3 contains 14 residues. This CDR3 reads CSVHLAGGTNEQFF. As DNA, the CDR3 is TGCAGCGTTCACCTAGCGGGAGGCACGAATGAGCAGTTCTTC.

The sample holds many counts of this clonotype. The rearrangement joins TRBV20-1 to TRBJ2-7, with 8 bases identical to TRBD1. The CDR3 spans 13 residues. V lost 6 bases to trimming and J lost 4 bases; unmatched junction nucleotides: 8. Germline CDR1 DFQATT, CDR2 SNEGSKA (reference sequence). Here the CDR3 DNA reads TGCAGTGCCGAAGACAGGGGTCGGTACGAGCAGTACTTC. As protein: CSAEDRGRYEQYF.

For this clonotype: Since no conserved phenylalanine or tryptophan closes the CDR3, a read error is the likely cause. The rearrangement links TRBV9 to TRBJ1-1, with D possibly being TRBD1 (5 bases). This CDR3 contains 17 residues. In germline, CDR1 is SGDLS, CDR2 YYNGEE. This CDR3 is CASSVGAQGGVGTGAFS. Written as DNA, the CDR3 is TGTGCCAGCAGCGTAGGGGCCCAGGGAGGGGTCGGCACTGGAGCTTTCTCT.

At least ten counts were recorded for this clonotype. This chain uses TRBV28 with TRBJ1-1; 12 nucleotides line up with TRBD1. Germline CDR1 and CDR2: MDHEN and SYDVKM. The CDR3 spans 14 residues. Trimming cost V 5 bases and J 10 bases; bases outside gene matches: 8. The CDR3 sequence: CASSRNRDRGPAFF. For the CDR3, the DNA is TGTGCCAGCAGTAGAAACCGGGACAGGGGGCCAGCTTTCTTT. Supplemented by reference TRBV28 and TRBJ1-1, the full variable domain reads DVKVTQSSRYLVKRTGEKVFLECVQDMDHENMFWYRQDPGLGLRLIYFSYDVKMKEKGDIPEGYSVSREKKERFSLILESASTNQTSMYLCASSRNRDRGPAFFGQGTRLTVV.

There are many counts of this clonotype. The V call is TRBV11-3, the J call TRBJ2-3; D may be TRBD2 (5 bases). V lost 2 bases, J lost 2 bases, and 11 bases lay in between. This CDR3 contains 15 residues. Germline V gene lookup returns CDR1 SGHNT and CDR2 YENEEA. CDR3: CASSLSGEFTDTQYF. Here the CDR3 DNA reads TGTGCCAGCAGCTTATCTGGGGAGTTCACAGATACGCAGTATTTT.

The table lists this clonotype with many counts. The chain couples TRBV7-2 to TRBJ1-6, with 8 bases fitting TRBD1. This CDR3 comprises 16 residues. Germline V lookup: CDR1 SGHTA, CDR2 FQGNSA. J was trimmed by 10 bases and V by 3 bases; bases with no gene match: 11. The CDR3 DNA reads as TGTGCCAGCAGCTTGTCGTTTGGCAGGGGGCGATCACCCCTCCACTTT. The encoded protein is CASSLSFGRGRSPLHF.

This clonotype showed up many times. One end of the junction does not line up with germline, which may come from a read error. The chain couples TRBV7-2 to TRBJ2-6; either TRBD1 or TRBD2 may fit D (5 bases each). Germline V lookup: CDR1 SGHTA, CDR2 FQGNSA. The CDR3 totals 18 residues. In nucleotides, the CDR3 is TGTGCCAACAGCTCATTCTCGAGGGGCTCTAGTGGGGCCAACGTCCTGACTTTC. As protein: CANSSFSRGSSGANVLTF.

Ten or more counts support this clonotype. The gene calls are TRBV7-3 and TRBJ2-5, with D possibly matching TRBD1 (5 bases). The CDR3 loop spans 15 amino acids. The ends were cut back, 1 base at V and 1 base at J, with 10 bases in the middle. Germline V gene data show CDR1 as SGHTA and CDR2 as FQGTGA. DNA for the CDR3: TGTGCCAGCAGCTTAATTGGGGCAGTCCAAGAGACCCAGTACTTC. It translates to CASSLIGAVQETQYF.